The 17 T cell receptor beta chains listed next were all sequenced from one sample in a study of blood T cell repertoires in COVID-19. Assay: immunoSEQ multiplex PCR; the TCRdb copy retains only in-frame clones and omits some. This sample has some 15,000 clones, with 70% to 80% found just once. Sequences were obtained from peripheral blood. The receptors come from a man aged 55 to 70 with acute or convalescent COVID-19.

A remark on this clone: Mismatch with germline at one junction end may stem from a read error. Other DNA sequences of this sample code for an identical CDR3. As DNA, the CDR3 is TGTGCCAGCAGTCAAGGTCCTCTAAAAGCTTTCTTT. Protein product: CASSQGPLKAFF. V usage is TRBV3-1 (or the pseudogene TRBV3-2) and J usage is TRBJ1-1; D remains unclear. In germline, CDR1 is LGHDT, CDR2 YNNKEL (reference sequence). CDR3 length equals 12 residues.

The chain is built from TRBV6-5 and TRBJ1-2, with a possible D match to TRBD1 (6 bases). V lost 6 bases to trimming and J lost 0 bases, with 14 bases between them. This CDR3 is built from 15 residues. Germline lookup yields CDR1 MNHEY and CDR2 SVGAGI. CDR3 amino acids: CASSLGGGPNYGYTF. The CDR3 DNA reads TGTGCCAGCAGCCTTGGGGGGGGGCCTAACTATGGCTACACCTTC.

V is TRBV6-5 and J is TRBJ2-1; TRBD1 matches at 7 bases. The V segment lost 7 bases and the J segment 0 bases; nucleotides outside the gene matches: 6. The CDR3 covers 15 residues. In germline, CDR1 is MNHEY, CDR2 SVGAGI. The DNA for the CDR3 is TGTGCCAGCATTCGGACAGGAAGCTCCTACAATGAGCAGTTCTTC. Its protein product is CASIRTGSSYNEQFF.

This sequence joins TRBV19 and TRBJ1-2; 7 positions agree with TRBD1. Losses at the gene ends were 3 bases for V and 8 bases for J; bases not matched to a gene: 6. Germline-derived CDR1 and CDR2 are LNHDA and SQIVND (reference sequence). The CDR3 contains 13 residues. CDR3 amino acids: CASSIRGPEGYTF. The DNA of the CDR3 is TGTGCCAGTAGTATTAGGGGGCCTGAAGGCTACACCTTC.

This sequence joins TRBV7-8 and TRBJ2-7; 8 positions match TRBD2. The CDR3 is 16 amino acids. V trimming: 1 base; J trimming: 0 bases; junction bases outside the gene matches: 5. From germline, CDR1 is SGHVS and CDR2 FQNEAQ. CDR3 sequence (DNA): TGTGCCAGCAGCTTAGGGGGCGGGAGGAGCTCCTACGAGCAGTACTTC. Protein product: CASSLGGGRSSYEQYF.

The CDR3 sequence is CACARTGGFGYTF. DNA of the CDR3: TGTGCCTGCGCGCGGACAGGGGGCTTTGGCTACACCTTC. The rearrangement links TRBV30 to TRBJ1-2; TRBD1 agrees at 11 bases. The CDR3 spans 13 residues. Trimming removed 6 bases from V and 7 bases from J; junction bases left unmatched: 7. Germline V CDR1 and CDR2: GTSNPN, SVGIG (reference sequence).

The chain joins TRBV27 to TRBJ2-7, with TRBD1 matching over 8 bases. J gave up 0 bases and V 5 bases, and 3 bases lay outside the gene matches. CDR1 is MNHEY and CDR2 is SMNVEV in the germline V gene (reference sequence). The length of the CDR3 is 14 residues. The CDR3 DNA reads as TGTGCCAGCAGTAGGACAGGGAGCTCCTACGAGCAGTACTTC. Its protein is CASSRTGSSYEQYF.

The chain carries TRBV6-6 and TRBJ2-7; TRBD2 is a possible D gene (5 bases). The CDR3 extends over 16 amino acids. V lost 6 bases and J 8 bases, leaving 26 bases between the germline ends. CDR1 and CDR2 from the germline V gene are MNHNY and SVGAGI (reference sequence). This chain's CDR3 is CASSPLSASWVTKQYF. The CDR3 DNA reads as TGTGCCAGCAGCCCACTTAGCGCGAGCTGGGTTACGAAGCAGTACTTC.

The V and J genes are TRBV6-2 or TRBV6-3 and TRBJ1-5, with D perhaps matching TRBD1 (6 bases). Germline CDR1 is MNHEY and CDR2 is SVGEGT. V lost 6 bases and J 5 bases, leaving 14 bases between the germline ends. The CDR3 is 14 amino acids. CDR3 sequence: CASSLGGGHQPQHF. As DNA, the CDR3 is TGTGCCAGCAGCTTAGGGGGTGGGCATCAGCCCCAGCATTTT.

Only one count was recorded for this clone. The rearrangement uses TRBV7-7 and TRBJ1-4; unclear D gene. V was trimmed by 5 bases and J by 2 bases, leaving 9 bases between them. The CDR3 has 14 amino acids. Germline CDR1 is SSHAT and CDR2 is FNYEAQ (reference sequence). In DNA, the CDR3 is TGTGCCAGCAGCCCGACGGGGACTAATGAAAAACTGTTTTTT. Its protein product is CASSPTGTNEKLFF.

CDR3 sequence: CASSWGDFYTGELFF. CDR3 bases: TGTGCCAGCAGCTGGGGGGACTTTTACACCGGGGAGCTGTTTTTT. The chain combines TRBV7-8 with TRBJ2-2; D perhaps matches TRBD2 (6 bases). The CDR3 has 15 amino acids. Germline V gene sequence: CDR1 SGHVS, CDR2 FQNEAQ. V dropped 4 bases and J dropped 3 bases, with 12 bases sitting between them.

V usage is TRBV7-9 and J usage is TRBJ2-1; D not resolved. The CDR3 is 13 amino acids. Germline-derived CDR1 and CDR2 are SEHNR and FQNEAQ (reference sequence). Trimming shortened V by 1 base and J by 6 bases, and 7 bases separated the two germline ends. CDR3 in amino acids: CASSLGQINEQFF. The CDR3 region has the DNA TGTGCCAGCAGCTTAGGACAAATCAATGAGCAGTTCTTC. Full variable domain (outside the CDR3, taken from reference TRBV7-9 and TRBJ2-1): DTGVSQNPRHKITKRGQNVTFRCDPISEHNRLYWYRQTLGQGPEFLTYFQNEAQLEKSRLLSDRFSAERPKGSFSTLEIQRTEQGDSAMYLCASSLGQINEQFFGPGTRLTVL.

This chain connects TRBV19 to TRBJ2-4; 9 nucleotides agree with TRBD1. J lost 5 bases, V lost 4 bases, and 6 bases had no gene match. There are 15 residues in the CDR3. The germline V gene encodes CDR1 LNHDA and CDR2 SQIVND (reference sequence). The CDR3 loop reads CASSTPWTGENIQYF. Written as DNA, the CDR3 is TGTGCCAGTAGTACGCCATGGACAGGGGAAAACATTCAGTACTTC.

The sample holds a few counts of this clone. The V call is TRBV25-1, the J call TRBJ1-6, with TRBD1 as a possible D gene (5 bases). Germline CDR1 reads MGHDK; CDR2 reads SYGVNS. The CDR3 loop spans 13 amino acids. V was shortened by 6 bases and J by 10 bases, with 13 bases between the two germline ends. CDR3 sequence: CASRQVRESPLHF. The CDR3 DNA sequence: TGTGCCAGCAGACAGGTCAGGGAATCACCCCTCCACTTT.

This clone was detected only once. The rearrangement links TRBV10-3 to TRBJ1-1, with 7 bases aligning to TRBD1. CDR3 size: 14 residues. CDR1 and CDR2 from the germline V gene are ENHRY and SYGVKD. Losses at the gene ends were 6 bases for V and 5 bases for J; bases not matched to a gene: 9. The CDR3 coding sequence is TGTGCCATCAGAGGTAGACAGGGCCAGACTGAAGCTTTCTTT. Protein product: CAIRGRQGQTEAFF.

The V call is TRBV12-3 or TRBV12-4, the J call TRBJ2-3; D is undetermined. The CDR3 is 12 residues long. The germline V and J ends were trimmed by 3 bases and 6 bases, with 7 bases remaining between them. CDR3 nucleotide sequence: TGTGCCAGCAGTTTTTCTCGGGATACGCAGTATTTT. Translated, it gives CASSFSRDTQYF.

V and J are TRBV5-6 and TRBJ1-2, with 7 bases lining up with TRBD1. The CDR3 contains 13 residues. Germline V gene data show CDR1 as SGHDT and CDR2 as YYEEEE. Trimming cost V 6 bases and J 4 bases; bases outside gene matches: 6. The CDR3 region is CASTPRDSYGYTF. CDR3 nucleotide sequence: TGTGCCAGCACCCCTCGGGACAGCTATGGCTACACCTTC. The whole variable domain, remainder taken from reference TRBV5-6 and TRBJ1-2, is DAGVTQSPTHLIKTRGQQVTLRCSPKSGHDTVSWYQQALGQGPQFIFQYYEEEERQRGNFPDRFSGHQFPNYSSELNVNALLLGDSALYLCASTPRDSYGYTFGSGTRLTVV.